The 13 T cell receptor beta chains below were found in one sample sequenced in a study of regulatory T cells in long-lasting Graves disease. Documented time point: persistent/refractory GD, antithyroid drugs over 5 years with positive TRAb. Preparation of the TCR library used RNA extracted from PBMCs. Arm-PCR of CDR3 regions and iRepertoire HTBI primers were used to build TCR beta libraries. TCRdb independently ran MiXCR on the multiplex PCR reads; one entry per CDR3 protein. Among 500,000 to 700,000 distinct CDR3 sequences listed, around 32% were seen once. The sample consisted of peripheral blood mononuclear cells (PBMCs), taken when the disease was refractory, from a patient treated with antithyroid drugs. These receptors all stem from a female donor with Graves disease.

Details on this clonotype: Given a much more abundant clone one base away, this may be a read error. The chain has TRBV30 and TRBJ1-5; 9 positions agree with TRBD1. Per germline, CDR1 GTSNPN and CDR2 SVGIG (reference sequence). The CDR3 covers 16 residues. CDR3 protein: CAWRKYGTGSNRPQHF. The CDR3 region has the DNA TGTGCCTGGAGAAAATACGGGACAGGGAGCAATCGGCCCCAGCATTTT.

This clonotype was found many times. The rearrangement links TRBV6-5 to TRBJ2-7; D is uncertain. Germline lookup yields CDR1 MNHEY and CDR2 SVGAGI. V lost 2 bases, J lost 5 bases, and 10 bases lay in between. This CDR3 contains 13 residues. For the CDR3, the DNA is TGTGCCAGCAGTTACGCGGACGGAAACGAGCAGTACTTC. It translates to CASSYADGNEQYF.

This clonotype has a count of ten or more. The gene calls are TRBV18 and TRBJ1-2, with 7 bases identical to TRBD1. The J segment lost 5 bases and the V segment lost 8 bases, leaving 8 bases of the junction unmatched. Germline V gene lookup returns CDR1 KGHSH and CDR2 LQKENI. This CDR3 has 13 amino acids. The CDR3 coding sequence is TGTGCCAGCAGCCCGGGACAGTTTTATGGCTACACCTTC. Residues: CASSPGQFYGYTF.

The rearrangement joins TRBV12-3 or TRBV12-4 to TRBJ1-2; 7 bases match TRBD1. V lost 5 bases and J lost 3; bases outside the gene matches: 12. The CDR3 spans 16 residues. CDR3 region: CASSASKGALDYGYTF. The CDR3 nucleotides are TGTGCCAGCAGTGCCTCGAAGGGGGCTCTGGACTATGGCTACACCTTC.

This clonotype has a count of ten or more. The CDR3 loop is CASSPQHANTEAFF. The DNA for the CDR3 is TGTGCCAGCAGCCCACAACACGCGAACACTGAAGCTTTCTTT. The chain employs TRBV6-1 and TRBJ1-1; D not resolved. Trimming pared 6 bases from V and 1 base from J, leaving 12 bases between. CDR1 and CDR2 (germline): MNHNS, SASEGT. CDR3 length: 14 amino acids.

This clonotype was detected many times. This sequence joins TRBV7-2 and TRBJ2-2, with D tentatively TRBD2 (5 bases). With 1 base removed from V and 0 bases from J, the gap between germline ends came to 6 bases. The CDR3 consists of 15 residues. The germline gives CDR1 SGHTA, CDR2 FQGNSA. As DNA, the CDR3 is TGTGCCAGCAGCTTAGGAGCGGCGAACACCGGGGAGCTGTTTTTT. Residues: CASSLGAANTGELFF.

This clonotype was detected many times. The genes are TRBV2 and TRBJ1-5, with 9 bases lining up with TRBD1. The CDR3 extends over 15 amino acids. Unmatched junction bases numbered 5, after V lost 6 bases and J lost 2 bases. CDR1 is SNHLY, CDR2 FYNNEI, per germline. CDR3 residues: CASSHRQGGNQPQHF. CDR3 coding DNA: TGTGCCAGCAGCCACAGACAGGGGGGCAATCAGCCCCAGCATTTT.

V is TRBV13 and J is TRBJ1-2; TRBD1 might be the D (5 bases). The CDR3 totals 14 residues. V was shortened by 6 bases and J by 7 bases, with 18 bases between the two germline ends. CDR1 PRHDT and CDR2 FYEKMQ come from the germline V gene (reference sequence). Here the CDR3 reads CASSFLKAGLGYTF. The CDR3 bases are TGTGCCAGCAGTTTCCTCAAAGCGGGACTTGGCTACACCTTC.

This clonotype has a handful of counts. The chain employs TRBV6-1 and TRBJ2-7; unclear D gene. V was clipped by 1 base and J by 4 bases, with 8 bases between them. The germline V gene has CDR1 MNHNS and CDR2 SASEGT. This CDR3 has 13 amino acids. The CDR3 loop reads CASSEGWEYEQYF. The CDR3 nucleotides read TGTGCCAGCAGTGAAGGTTGGGAATACGAGCAGTACTTC.

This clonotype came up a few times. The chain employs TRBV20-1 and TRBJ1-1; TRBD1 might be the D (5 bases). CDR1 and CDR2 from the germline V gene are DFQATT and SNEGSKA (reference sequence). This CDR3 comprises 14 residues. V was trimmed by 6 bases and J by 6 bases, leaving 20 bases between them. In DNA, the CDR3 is TGCAGTGCGCCCGTTGCAGGGCAGTATGCTGAAGCTTTCTTT. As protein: CSAPVAGQYAEAFF.

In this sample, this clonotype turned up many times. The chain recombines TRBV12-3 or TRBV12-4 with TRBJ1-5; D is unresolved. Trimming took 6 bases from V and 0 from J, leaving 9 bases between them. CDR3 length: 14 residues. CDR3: CASRDTDSNQPQHF. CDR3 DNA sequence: TGTGCCAGCAGAGACACAGATAGCAATCAGCCCCAGCATTTT.

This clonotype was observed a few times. Here the CDR3 DNA reads TGTGCCATCAGTGAGTCGAGGGGACTAGTTACCTACGAGCAGTACTTC. This gives the protein CAISESRGLVTYEQYF. The chain employs TRBV10-3 and TRBJ2-7, with 8 nucleotides matching TRBD2. V was clipped by 0 bases and J by 2 bases; unmatched bases: 6. The germline CDR1 and CDR2 sequences are ENHRY and SYGVKD. The CDR3 runs 16 residues.

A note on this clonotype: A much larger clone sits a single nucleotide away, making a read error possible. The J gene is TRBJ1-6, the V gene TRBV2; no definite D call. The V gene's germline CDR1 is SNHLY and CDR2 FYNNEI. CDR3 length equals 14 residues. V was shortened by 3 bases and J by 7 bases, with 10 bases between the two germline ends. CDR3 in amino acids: CASSEDGENSPLHF. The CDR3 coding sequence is TGTGCCAGCAGTGAGGACGGCGAAAATTCACCCCTCCACTTT.